This TCR beta chain stems from a study of blood T cell repertoires in COVID-19. Looking at the study overall: There were acute and convalescent COVID-19 samples, and they came from the United States, Italy and Spain. The cDNA or gDNA used as material had been derived from T cells, B-cell-depleted T cells, or PBMCs.

In the original processing: For nucleated cells, counts were estimated from reference gene primer amplification. Sequencing was performed with immunoSEQ multiplex PCR; in TCRdb, only in-frame clones are kept and a portion is missing. Clonal size and the V and J genes are those of that table, whereas D and trimming came from the DNA. The top ten hold about 3% of the sample, which has around 500,000 clones, 80% to 90% seen once. Trimming took 3 bases from V and 2 from J, leaving 15 bases between them. The CDR3 runs 16 residues. In germline, CDR1 is MNHNS, CDR2 SASEGT. V gene TRBV6-1 combines with J gene TRBJ2-3, with a tentative D call TRBD2 (6 bases). Input material: peripheral blood. The source of this sequence is a human donor in a cohort sampled during active COVID-19. In DNA form, the CDR3 reads TGTGCCAGCAGTGAGGCAATAGCGGAAGACACAGATACGCAGTATTTT. Translation: CASSEAIAEDTDTQYF.